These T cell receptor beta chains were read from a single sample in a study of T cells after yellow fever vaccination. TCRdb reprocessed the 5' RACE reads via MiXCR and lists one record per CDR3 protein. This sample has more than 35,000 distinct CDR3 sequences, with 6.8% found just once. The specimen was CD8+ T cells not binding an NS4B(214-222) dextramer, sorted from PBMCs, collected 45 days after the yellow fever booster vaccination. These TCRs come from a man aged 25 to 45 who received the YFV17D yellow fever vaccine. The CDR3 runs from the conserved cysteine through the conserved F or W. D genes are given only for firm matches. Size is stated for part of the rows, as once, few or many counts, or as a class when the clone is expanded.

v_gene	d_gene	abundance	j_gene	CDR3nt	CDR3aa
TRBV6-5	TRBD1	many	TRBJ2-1	TGTGCCAGCAGTTATGACAGGGATTACAATGAGCAGTTCTTC	CASSYDRDYNEQFF
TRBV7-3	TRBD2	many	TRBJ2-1	TGTGCCAGCAGCTACCTAGCGGGAGGACACAATGAGCAGTTCTTC	CASSYLAGGHNEQFF
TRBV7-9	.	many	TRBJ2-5	TGTGCCAGCAGCTCATGGATCGCAGGGCGAGAGACCCAGTACTTC	CASSSWIAGRETQYF
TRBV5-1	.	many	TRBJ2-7	TGCGCCAGCTCCGACGAGGGGAGAGGGTCCTACGAGCAGTACTTC	CASSDEGRGSYEQYF
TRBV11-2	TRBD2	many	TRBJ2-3	TGTGCCAGCAGCACCCGGACTAGCGTAGGAACAGATACGCAGTATTTT	CASSTRTSVGTDTQYF
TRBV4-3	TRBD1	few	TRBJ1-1	TGCGCCAGCAGCCAAGATACCTGGACAGGATCGAACACTGAAGCTTTCTTT	CASSQDTWTGSNTEAFF
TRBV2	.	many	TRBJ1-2	TGTGCCAGCAAAGAGGACTATGGCTACACCTTC	CASKEDYGYTF
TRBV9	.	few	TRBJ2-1	TGTGCCAGCAGCGTAGAAGGGCGCAATGAGCAGTTCTTC	CASSVEGRNEQFF
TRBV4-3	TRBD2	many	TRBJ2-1	TGCGCCAGCAGCCAAGAGAGGGGGACTAGCTCCTACAATGAGCAGTTCTTC	CASSQERGTSSYNEQFF
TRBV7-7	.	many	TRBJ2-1	TGTGCTAGCAGCATGGACAGTTACAATGAGCAGTTCTTC	CASSMDSYNEQFF
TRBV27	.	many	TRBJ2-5	TGTGCCAGCGTGGAGGGTACGGGGACCCAGTACTTC	CASVEGTGTQYF
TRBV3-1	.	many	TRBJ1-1	TGTGCCAGCAGCCTCAGCCCCTTCGGGAGCGAGAACACTGAAGCTTTCTTT	CASSLSPFGSENTEAFF
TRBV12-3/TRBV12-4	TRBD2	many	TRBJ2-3	TGTGCCAGCAGTTTAGCGCTAGCGGGAGGGCCAACAGATACGCAGTATTTT	CASSLALAGGPTDTQYF
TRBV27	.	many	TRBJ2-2	TGTGCCAGCAGTTTGTATACGAACACCGGGGAGCTGTTTTTT	CASSLYTNTGELFF
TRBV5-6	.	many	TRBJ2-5	TGTGCCAGCAGCTTGGCGGGGTTCGAAGAGACCCAGTACTTC	CASSLAGFEETQYF
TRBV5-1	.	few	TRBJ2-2	TGCGCCAGCAGCTTGATTCGGACCGGGGAGCTGTTTTTT	CASSLIRTGELFF
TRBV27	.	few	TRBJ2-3	TGTGCCAGCAGTTTTCCCGGGACTTTAGATACGCAGTATTTT	CASSFPGTLDTQYF
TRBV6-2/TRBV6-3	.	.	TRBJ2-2	TGTGCCAGCAGTTACGAGGGGAGCACCGGGGAGCTGTTTTTT	CASSYEGSTGELFF
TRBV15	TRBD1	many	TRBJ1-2	TGTGCCACCAGCGAAGCCCGACAGGGTAACTATGGCTACACCTTC	CATSEARQGNYGYTF
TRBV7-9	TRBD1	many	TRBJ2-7	TGTGCCAGCAGCCCCAGGGGGCAGGTCAGTTACGAGCAGTACTTC	CASSPRGQVSYEQYF
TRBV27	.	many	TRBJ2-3	TGTGCCAGCAGCAACACAGATACGCAGTATTTT	CASSNTDTQYF